This TCR beta chain was recorded in a study of shared clonotypes between healthy human individuals (dated by TCRdb to the early 2020s). With regard to the full study: The cohort comprised a couple of women and a few men aged 18 to 49 years. To estimate repertoire size and how much clonotypes are shared between individuals, the study performed deep sequencing of blood TCR repertoires from 4 to 6 healthy adults. Each donor's leukapheresis produced roughly between roughly 0.94 and 9.5 billion PBMCs. To increase sequencing depth and limit assay-specific biases, different laboratories used diverse techniques to prepare libraries and sequence TCR repertoires. For each donor, CD4 naive and CD4 memory were each run on three plates, CD8 naive on two plates, and CD8 memory on one plate.

The donors were healthy, HIV-negative adults with no recently reported acute infections or vaccinations. All donors were Caucasian adults living in Nashville, Tennessee, USA. CD4+ T cells were enriched by magnetic negative selection; naive cells were then positively selected on CD45RA, and the negative fraction formed the memory subset. Blood was obtained by leukapheresis, after which PBMCs were separated by Ficoll-Histopaque density gradient centrifugation and cryopreserved in liquid nitrogen vapor phase. Purity and quantity of every magnetically sorted T cell population were checked by analytical flow cytometry. Genomic DNA was isolated from every sorted fraction and measured by UV absorbance on a Nanodrop 2000c. Here V drops 0 bases and J drops 8 bases, and the junction holds 4 bases not matched to any gene. Based on the germline V gene, the CDR1 and CDR2 sequences are SGHRS and YFSETQ. Reading from cysteine to phenylalanine, the CDR3 counts 15 amino acids. Only the CDR3 part of the read is kept: 45 bases, read in frame from the first base.

Using the deep immunoSEQ assay, TCR CDR3 regions were amplified from genomic DNA by multiplex PCR. Extracted genomic DNA from each cell subset was spread evenly across all wells of several immunoSEQ 96-well plates, with each plate serving as a replicate. Each replicate PCR for sorted subsets received about 180 ng genomic DNA, equal to about 30,000 T cell genomes. Purified libraries were quantified with a Qubit 3.0 fluorometer, sized on a Bioanalyzer 2100, and re-quantified with the KAPA Library Quantification kit. Every immunoSEQ 96-well plate was sequenced on a dedicated single-read 150-cycle Illumina NextSeq 550 flow cell. The paper's processing steps were these. Because only junctional sequences without quality scores were contained in the immunoSEQ output, filtering matching that applied to full-length reads could not be performed. To assign V/J genes and CDR3, sequences were annotated against IMGT germline references using PyIR, a Python wrapper for IgBLAST v1.9. Reads were removed for weak V/J assignments (E-value above 1e-6), missing CDR3, stop codons, out-of-frame junctions, or ambiguous translated residues. A V3J clonotype was defined by an identical inferred V gene, J gene, and CDR3 amino acid sequence. To compute the percentage overlap between repertoires, the number of shared unique clonotypes was divided by the size of the smaller repertoire. RTK rarefaction, the Chao1 estimator, and Recon v2.1 estimates of unobserved clonotypes were used to assess repertoire richness. For all TCRbeta clonotypes obtained by the gDNA method from a handful of donors, generation probabilities were computed with OLGA. As stored in TCRdb, this immuneACCESS dataset retains in-frame rearrangements with V and J assigned. A fraction of the clones does not appear; measured against another copy, unresolved V genes explain less than half of the discrepancy, and the remainder lacks a known reason. V, J and clone size were drawn from that table, and D and trimming were deduced from the DNA. The sample data list nearly 750,000 clones, and around 70% of these were observed just once. Jointly, the top ten make up roughly 1.8% of the sample.

As concerns this clone: Its antigen remains unidentified. No much larger clonotype is one base removed from it; base qualities were not supplied.

The full study reports these points: Because the study included only a small number of donors, the genetic and exposure-history diversity represented was limited. Clonotypes shared by all four sorted-subset donors showed higher generation probabilities than non-shared clonotypes. Naive subsets generally had larger estimated clonotype richness than memory subsets did. Based on pairwise subsampling, the degree of clonotype sharing among donors was expected to be affected by sequencing depth. Rarefaction of sorted-subset datasets indicated incomplete sequencing despite the large sequencing depth. When several donors were compared, the shared fraction of clonotypes was about 5.5% for naive CD4, around 3.6% for naive CD8, roughly 2.3% for memory CD4, and less than 0.5% for memory CD8. Sampling was limited to blood, and TCR repertoires in tissue likely differ from TCR repertoires in blood.

The chain joins TRBV5-1 to TRBJ2-1, with 11 bases aligning to TRBD2. Sequencing was performed on memory CD4+ T cells sorted from blood. The sample's cell subset or site label is to be understood as: CD45RA-negative fraction. The TCR comes from a woman in her twenties or thirties in good health. For the CDR3, the sequence is CASSLDSGRVDEQFF. The nucleotide sequence reads as follows: TGCGCCAGCAGCTTGGATAGCGGGAGGGTAGATGAGCAGTTCTTC.